One sample yielded the 3 T cell receptor beta chains listed below, sequenced in a study of cytomegalovirus exposure and HLA in healthy donors. Use of 60 Vbeta and 13 Jbeta primers characterized the PCR. Clones were read by immunoSEQ multiplex PCR, and TCRdb kept only the in-frame ones, dropping some. The sample shows about 130,000 clones, more than 80% of them seen only once. What was sequenced was PBMCs. These receptors were taken from a woman in her thirties or forties in good health and CMV-seropositive.

The CDR3, as DNA: TGTGCCAGCAGCCTAGGGACAGGCACGGGGTACGAGCAGTACTTC. It encodes CASSLGTGTGYEQYF. The J gene is TRBJ2-7, the V gene TRBV7-8; 8 bases are a match to TRBD1. With 5 bases clipped from V and 4 bases from J, the junction kept 10 bases outside the gene matches. CDR3 length equals 15 residues. Germline V CDR1 and CDR2: SGHVS, FQNEAQ.

The V gene is TRBV11-2, the J gene TRBJ2-1; D might be TRBD2 (6 bases). Germline lookup yields CDR1 SGHAT and CDR2 FQNNGV. This CDR3 contains 13 residues. Trimming removed 1 base at V and 9 bases at J, with 10 bases between. CDR3 DNA: TGTGCCAGCAGCTTAGGCCGGGAGACTGAGCAGTTCTTC. Translating gives CASSLGRETEQFF.

This clone was observed a single time. The rearrangement links TRBV5-8 to TRBJ2-1; TRBD1 matches at 11 bases. V lost 4 bases and J lost 7; bases outside the gene matches: 10. CDR1 is SGHTS, CDR2 YDEGEE, per germline. CDR3 length: 16 residues. The CDR3 DNA is TGTGCCAGCAGCCTCGAAGGACAGGGGGCGCCTAATGAGCAGTTCTTC. It yields the protein CASSLEGQGAPNEQFF. Combining the CDR3 with reference TRBV5-8 and TRBJ2-1 gives the whole variable domain EAGVTQSPTHLIKTRGQQATLRCSPISGHTSVYWYQQALGLGLQFLLWYDEGEERNRGNFPPRFSGRQFPNYSSELNVNALELEDSALYLCASSLEGQGAPNEQFFGPGTRLTVL.